Reported below is one TCR beta chain. Its antigen is unidentified. TCR beta CDR3 sequences were amplified from RNA transcripts. First-round RT-PCR of the TCR CDR3 relied on the HTBI primer set. TCRdb analysed the multiplex PCR reads with MiXCR anew, one entry per CDR3 protein. The table shows 500,000 to 650,000 distinct CDR3 sequences, with 15% to 20% occurring only once. The sample comes from a study of T cells in Graves' hyperthyroidism and ophthalmopathy. Study observations and caveats: Stable hyperthyroidism and ophthalmopathy were separated using 13 V-J signatures.

Clinical symptoms, serum thyroxine and TRAb, thyroid ultrasound and orbital computed tomography were used for the diagnoses. The germline CDR1 and CDR2 sequences are MNHEY and SMNVEV (reference sequence). V was trimmed by 5 bases and J by 5 bases, leaving 15 bases between them. CDR3 length: 14 residues. The TCR originated in a woman between 18 and 29 years old with Graves' ophthalmopathy. Sequenced: blood. The gene calls are TRBV27 and TRBJ2-5; D perhaps matches TRBD2 (6 bases). The DNA of the CDR3 is TGTGCCAGCAGTGAGACTAGGGAAGAGGAGACCCAGTACTTC. It codes for CASSETREEETQYF.